This TCR beta chain was captured by sequencing in a study of T cell changes during pregnancy in multiple sclerosis (dated 2019 in TCRdb). For context, the study as a whole: The study looked at changes in the T cell repertoire across pregnancy in women with multiple sclerosis.

Receptor amplification or capture employed the immunoSEQ multiplex PCR assay. The source is immuneACCESS, and TCRdb retained only in-frame sequences with V and J called. Part of the clones is not carried over; for the studies checked, unresolved V genes explain less than half of this, and the remainder is unexplained. The sample table records fewer than 45,000 clones; more than 75% of these occur just once. In total, the top ten clones hold roughly 5% of the sample. Comments on this clone: The clone's antigen remains unknown. No qualities accompany the bases; no much larger clone lies one base away.

Here the sequenced sample was peripheral blood, taken in the third trimester of pregnancy. The sequence was obtained from a female donor in good health, enrolled as a control in a pregnancy study.

In nucleotides, the sequence is TGTGCCAGCTCACCGCCGGGACAGGACTACGAGCAGTACTTC. Translation gives CASSPPGQDYEQYF. The V and J segments used are TRBV18 and TRBJ2-7; TRBD1 matches 8 bases in the middle. From the cysteine up to the phenylalanine, the CDR3 has a length of 14 residues. The sequence is cut down to CDR3 DNA, 42 bases in frame from base 1. According to the germline V gene, CDR1 reads KGHSH and CDR2 reads LQKENI. After removal of 3 bases from V and 3 bases from J, the junction retains 4 bases not matched to a gene.